These 22 T cell receptor beta chains originate from one sample sequenced in a study of blood T cell repertoires in COVID-19 (TCRdb year 2020). Receptors were amplified or captured by the immunoSEQ multiplex PCR assay. The immuneACCESS repertoire file appears here via TCRdb, limited to in-frame rearrangements. These files lack a portion of the clones; in checked studies, under half of the deficit traces to unresolved V genes, and the cause of the others is not known. The sample has approximately 280,000 clones on record, roughly nine tenths of them singletons. The ten largest clones add up to approximately 6% of the sample. The sequenced sample was PBMCs or T cells enriched from blood (not recorded which). Receptors originate from a woman in her thirties or forties who had recovered from COVID-19.

This sequence joins TRBV5-5 and TRBJ2-7; D possibly corresponds to TRBD1 (6 bases). Trimming removed 0 bases from V and 2 bases from J, with 12 bases in between. The germline V gene has CDR1 SGHKS and CDR2 YYEKEE (reference sequence). The length of the CDR3 is 15 residues. CDR3 DNA sequence: TGTGCCAGCAGCTTGGGGGGCTCAGGGGCCTACGAGCAGTACTTC. Protein: CASSLGGSGAYEQYF.

This clone has just one count. V and J are TRBV7-2 and TRBJ2-2, with D possibly matching TRBD2 (5 bases). Looked up from germline, CDR1 is SGHTA and CDR2 is FQGNSA. This CDR3 contains 14 residues. The V end lost 5 bases, the J end lost 7 bases, and 14 bases lay between the germline ends. CDR3 sequence (DNA): TGTGCCAGCAGCGCTAGCTGGAGCGGCGGGGAGCTGTTTTTT. Translation: CASSASWSGGELFF. Filled out from reference TRBV7-2 and TRBJ2-2, the complete variable domain reads GAGVSQSPSNKVTEKGKDVELRCDPISGHTALYWYRQSLGQGLEFLIYFQGNSAPDKSGLPSDRFSAERTGGSVSTLTIQRTQQEDSAVYLCASSASWSGGELFFGEGSRLTVL.

CDR3 DNA sequence: TGTGCCACCTCCCGGCGGGGGGCATACAAAGAGACCCAGTACTTC. It codes for CATSRRGAYKETQYF. The rearrangement links TRBV6-5 to TRBJ2-5; 8 bases agree with TRBD2. This CDR3 has 15 amino acids. Germline lookup yields CDR1 MNHEY and CDR2 SVGAGI. V trimming: 10 bases; J trimming: 3 bases; junction bases outside the gene matches: 13.

The chain couples TRBV7-2 to TRBJ2-1; 8 nucleotides line up with TRBD2. The CDR3 totals 15 residues. CDR1 is SGHTA, CDR2 FQGNSA, per germline. V lost 5 bases to trimming and J lost 1 base; unmatched junction nucleotides: 4. CDR3 coding DNA: TGTGCCAGCAGCCAAAAGCGGGAGTCCTACAATGAGCAGTTCTTC. Amino acid sequence: CASSQKRESYNEQFF.

The chain couples TRBV2 to TRBJ2-7; 8 nucleotides agree with TRBD2. The CDR3 consists of 13 residues. The germline CDR1 and CDR2 sequences are SNHLY and FYNNEI. Trimming cost V 8 bases and J 1 base; bases outside gene matches: 4. CDR3 DNA: TGTGCCAGCGCGCGGGGGGCTTCCTACGAGCAGTACTTC. Translating gives CASARGASYEQYF. The full variable domain, with the rest looked up from reference TRBV2 and TRBJ2-7, is EPEVTQTPSHQVTQMGQEVILRCVPISNHLYFYWYRQILGQKVEFLVSFYNNEISEKSEIFDDQFSVERPDGSNFTLKIRSTKLEDSAMYFCASARGASYEQYFGPGTRLTVT.

V and J are TRBV4-3 and TRBJ2-3, with D possibly TRBD2 on 6 matching bases. This CDR3 spans 14 amino acids. V was pared by 3 bases and J by 3 bases, with 10 bases between. Per germline, CDR1 LGHNA and CDR2 YSLEER. The CDR3 loop is CASSQGGVTDTQYF. DNA for the CDR3: TGCGCCAGCAGCCAGGGGGGAGTGACAGATACGCAGTATTTT.

This chain uses TRBV5-1 with TRBJ1-6, with D perhaps matching TRBD1 (6 bases). Trimming took 4 bases from V and 10 from J, leaving 18 bases between them. Germline V gene sequence: CDR1 SGHRS, CDR2 YFSETQ. The CDR3 has 15 amino acids. In nucleotides, the CDR3 is TGCGCCAGCAGCCCCGGAGACAGGTTCGGCTCACCCCTCCACTTT. Translating it yields CASSPGDRFGSPLHF.

CDR3 DNA sequence: TGTGCCAGCAGCTCGGACAGGTGGGGGTATAGCAATCAGCCCCAGCATTTT. It encodes CASSSDRWGYSNQPQHF. The J gene is TRBJ1-5, the V gene TRBV28; TRBD1 matches at 7 bases. V lost 6 bases, J lost 0 bases, and 11 bases stayed unmatched. Germline CDR1 reads MDHEN; CDR2 reads SYDVKM. This CDR3 has 17 amino acids.

The chain recombines TRBV6-2 or TRBV6-3 with TRBJ2-3; D is perhaps TRBD2 (5 bases). V was pared by 2 bases and J by 4 bases, with 13 bases between. Looked up from germline, CDR1 is MNHEY and CDR2 is SVGEGT. The CDR3 loop spans 15 amino acids. The CDR3 protein is CASSYHQVGADTQYF. The CDR3 coding sequence is TGTGCCAGCAGTTACCATCAGGTCGGGGCAGATACGCAGTATTTT.

The V call is TRBV10-3, the J call TRBJ1-5; D remains ambiguous. Germline values: CDR1 ENHRY, CDR2 SYGVKD. Trimming took off 6 bases at V and 0 bases at J, with 12 bases between the two ends. This CDR3 contains 15 residues. The CDR3 sequence: CAIRRAGDSNQPQHF. The CDR3 DNA reads as TGTGCCATCAGACGGGCGGGAGATAGCAATCAGCCCCAGCATTTT.

The chain recombines TRBV12-3 or TRBV12-4 with TRBJ2-3, with D perhaps TRBD1 (5 bases). Trimming removed 4 bases at V and 6 bases at J, with 11 bases between. CDR3 length: 13 amino acids. The CDR3 DNA follows: TGTGCCAGCAGTTCGGTCCGACAGGATACGCAGTATTTT. Amino acids: CASSSVRQDTQYF.

The genes are TRBV7-8 and TRBJ2-7; 7 nucleotides match TRBD2. After removal of 1 base from V and 2 bases from J, the junction contained 11 bases not matched to a gene. The CDR3 is made up of 17 amino acids. The V gene's germline CDR1 is SGHVS and CDR2 FQNEAQ. Here the CDR3 reads CASSLVGRGGLTYEQYF. The CDR3 nucleotides read TGTGCCAGCAGCTTAGTAGGGAGGGGAGGCCTAACCTACGAGCAGTACTTC.

This rearrangement joins TRBV18 to TRBJ1-2; no reliable D call. Looked up from germline, CDR1 is KGHSH and CDR2 is LQKENI. V lost 3 bases and J 7 bases, leaving 21 bases between the germline ends. The CDR3 contains 16 residues. CDR3 residues: CASSPSAGALMGGYTF. CDR3 DNA sequence: TGTGCCAGCTCACCGTCCGCGGGCGCCCTAATGGGTGGCTACACCTTC.

The V call is TRBV5-8, the J call TRBJ1-5, with 7 positions matching TRBD1. The germline CDR1 and CDR2 sequences are SGHTS and YDEGEE. The length of the CDR3 is 17 residues. The V gene end was trimmed by 4 bases and the J gene end by 0 bases; junction bases not matched to a gene: 10. CDR3 protein: CASSHAGTDYSNQPQHF. The CDR3 DNA follows: TGTGCCAGCAGCCACGCCGGGACAGATTATAGCAATCAGCCCCAGCATTTT.

This clone was seen more than once but under ten times. Other DNA sequences within the sample encode an identical CDR3. The V and J genes are TRBV6-5 and TRBJ1-3; D is uncertain. Germline lookup yields CDR1 MNHEY and CDR2 SVGAGI. V was trimmed by 0 bases and J by 0 bases, leaving 6 bases between them. There are 15 residues in the CDR3. CDR3 sequence reads: CASSYSGSSGNTIYF. The CDR3 DNA reads TGTGCCAGCAGTTACTCGGGGAGCTCTGGAAACACCATATATTTT.

This sequence joins TRBV28 and TRBJ2-7, with TRBD2 matching 7 bases. Trimming removed 7 bases from V and 6 bases from J; junction bases left unmatched: 12. The CDR3 is 14 amino acids. Looked up from germline, CDR1 is MDHEN and CDR2 is SYDVKM. Written as DNA, the CDR3 is TGTGCCAGCACCAGACCGGCGGGAGCGGCCGAGCAGTACTTC. It is translated as CASTRPAGAAEQYF. The full variable domain, with the rest looked up from reference TRBV28 and TRBJ2-7, is DVKVTQSSRYLVKRTGEKVFLECVQDMDHENMFWYRQDPGLGLRLIYFSYDVKMKEKGDIPEGYSVSREKKERFSLILESASTNQTSMYLCASTRPAGAAEQYFGPGTRLTVT.

This rearrangement joins TRBV9 to TRBJ2-1; TRBD2 agrees at 10 bases. The CDR3 runs 17 residues. Germline CDR1 is SGDLS and CDR2 is YYNGEE. V dropped 0 bases and J dropped 2; count of bases not matched to a gene: 5. DNA for the CDR3: TGTGCCAGCAGCGTAGCTAGCGGGAGTCTCCCCTACAATGAGCAGTTCTTC. Amino acids: CASSVASGSLPYNEQFF.

The chain is built from TRBV12-3 or TRBV12-4 and TRBJ1-2; weak D call: TRBD1 (6 bases). The CDR3 spans 13 residues. V lost 6 bases and J 4 bases, leaving 12 bases between the germline ends. CDR3 amino acids: CASSRTAPYGYTF. DNA of the CDR3: TGTGCCAGCAGCAGGACAGCCCCCTATGGCTACACCTTC.

This chain connects TRBV9 to TRBJ2-4, with D possibly matching TRBD2 (5 bases). CDR1 SGDLS and CDR2 YYNGEE come from the germline V gene. The CDR3 has 15 residues. Trimming cost V 4 bases and J 7 bases, with 18 bases left between them. The CDR3 DNA reads TGTGCCAGCAGCCCTCCGGAGGCAGTATCGAACATTCAGTACTTC. Its translation is CASSPPEAVSNIQYF.

The V and J genes are TRBV28 and TRBJ1-3, with D perhaps matching TRBD1 (6 bases). The length of the CDR3 is 15 residues. With 8 bases removed from V and 1 base from J, the gap between germline ends came to 15 bases. The germline gives CDR1 MDHEN, CDR2 SYDVKM. Here the CDR3 DNA reads TGTGCCAGCGTCGAGGACAGAAGATCTGGAAACACCATATATTTT. Its translation: CASVEDRRSGNTIYF.

The chain recombines TRBV18 with TRBJ1-4; 9 bases match TRBD1. CDR3 length: 15 residues. Germline V CDR1 and CDR2: KGHSH, LQKENI. The J segment lost 7 bases and the V segment lost 4 bases, leaving 7 bases of the junction unmatched. The CDR3 region is CASSLQTGGTEKLFF. CDR3 nucleotides: TGTGCCAGCTCACTACAGACAGGGGGAACTGAAAAACTGTTTTTT.

V is TRBV28 and J is TRBJ1-5; D may be TRBD1 (5 bases). The CDR3 consists of 14 residues. Trimming took 6 bases from V and 4 from J, leaving 13 bases between them. Germline CDR1 reads MDHEN; CDR2 reads SYDVKM. Here the CDR3 reads CASRLGTDNQPQHF. The CDR3 DNA follows: TGTGCCAGCAGGCTAGGGACTGATAATCAGCCCCAGCATTTT.